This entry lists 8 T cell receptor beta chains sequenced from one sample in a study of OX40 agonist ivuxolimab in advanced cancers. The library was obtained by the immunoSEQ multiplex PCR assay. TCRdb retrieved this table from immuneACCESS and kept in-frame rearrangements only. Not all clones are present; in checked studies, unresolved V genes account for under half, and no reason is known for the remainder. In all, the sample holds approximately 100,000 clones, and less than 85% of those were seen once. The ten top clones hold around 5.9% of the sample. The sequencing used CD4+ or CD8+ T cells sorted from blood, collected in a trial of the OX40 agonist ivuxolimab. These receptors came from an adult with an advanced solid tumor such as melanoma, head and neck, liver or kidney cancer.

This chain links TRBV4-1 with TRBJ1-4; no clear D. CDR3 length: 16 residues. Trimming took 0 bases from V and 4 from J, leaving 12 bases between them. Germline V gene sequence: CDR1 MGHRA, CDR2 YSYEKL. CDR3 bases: TGCGCCAGCAGCCAAGAATTGGACGGGTTTAATGAAAAACTGTTTTTT. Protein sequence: CASSQELDGFNEKLFF.

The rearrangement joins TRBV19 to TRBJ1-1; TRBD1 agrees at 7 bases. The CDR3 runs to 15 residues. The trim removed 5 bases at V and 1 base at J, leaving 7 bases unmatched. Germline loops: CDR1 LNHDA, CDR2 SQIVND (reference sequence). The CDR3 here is CASSALTGTNTEAFF. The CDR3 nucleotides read TGTGCCAGTAGTGCCCTGACAGGGACGAACACTGAAGCTTTCTTT.

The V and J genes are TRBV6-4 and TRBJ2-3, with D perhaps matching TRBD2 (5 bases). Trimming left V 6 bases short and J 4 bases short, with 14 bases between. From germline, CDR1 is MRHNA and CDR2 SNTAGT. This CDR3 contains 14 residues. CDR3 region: CASSPVAGADTQYF. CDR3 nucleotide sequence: TGTGCCAGCAGCCCCGTGGCCGGGGCAGATACGCAGTATTTT.

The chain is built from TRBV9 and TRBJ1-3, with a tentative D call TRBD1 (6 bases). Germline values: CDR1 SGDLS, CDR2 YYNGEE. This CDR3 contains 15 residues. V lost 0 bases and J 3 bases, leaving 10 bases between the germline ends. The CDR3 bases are TGTGCCAGCAGCGTAGCCGGACAGAATGGAAACACCATATATTTT. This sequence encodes CASSVAGQNGNTIYF.

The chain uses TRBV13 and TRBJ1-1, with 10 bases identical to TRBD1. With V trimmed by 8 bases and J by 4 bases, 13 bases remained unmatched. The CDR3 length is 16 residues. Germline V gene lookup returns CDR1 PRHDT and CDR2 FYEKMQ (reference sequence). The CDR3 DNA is TGTGCCAGCGCCCAACCCGGGACAGGGGTGCGCACTGAAGCTTTCTTT. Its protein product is CASAQPGTGVRTEAFF.

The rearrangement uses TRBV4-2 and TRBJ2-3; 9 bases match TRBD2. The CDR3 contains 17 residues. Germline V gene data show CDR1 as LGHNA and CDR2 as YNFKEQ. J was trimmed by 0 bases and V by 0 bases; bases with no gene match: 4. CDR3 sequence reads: CASSQDRAGGSTDTQYF. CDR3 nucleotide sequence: TGTGCCAGCAGCCAAGATAGGGCGGGAGGGAGCACAGATACGCAGTATTTT.

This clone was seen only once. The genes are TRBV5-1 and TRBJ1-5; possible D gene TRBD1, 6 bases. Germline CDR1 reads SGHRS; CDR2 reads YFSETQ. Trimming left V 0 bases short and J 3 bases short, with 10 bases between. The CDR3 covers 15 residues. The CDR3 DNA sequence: TGCGCCAGCAGCTTGGAAGGACAGCTCAATCAGCCCCAGCATTTT. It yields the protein CASSLEGQLNQPQHF.

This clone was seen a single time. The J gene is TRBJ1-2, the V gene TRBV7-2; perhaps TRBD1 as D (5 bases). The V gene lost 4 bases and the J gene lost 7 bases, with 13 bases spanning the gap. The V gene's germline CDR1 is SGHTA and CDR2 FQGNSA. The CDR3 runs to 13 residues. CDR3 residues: CASSSQRGAGYTF. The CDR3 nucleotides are TGTGCCAGCAGCTCTCAGCGGGGCGCTGGCTACACCTTC. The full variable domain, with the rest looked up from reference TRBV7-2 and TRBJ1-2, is GAGVSQSPSNKVTEKGKDVELRCDPISGHTALYWYRQSLGQGLEFLIYFQGNSAPDKSGLPSDRFSAERTGGSVSTLTIQRTQQEDSAVYLCASSSQRGAGYTFGSGTRLTVV.